This paragraph reports one TCR beta chain. What it recognizes is unknown. The germline V gene has CDR1 DFQATT and CDR2 SNEGSKA (reference sequence). The germline V and J ends were trimmed by 2 bases and 13 bases, with 15 bases remaining between them. The CDR3 is 12 amino acids. Extracted total RNA amounted to at least 5.5 micrograms for each sample. This entry belongs to a study of blood T cells in healthy people across ages. The study, taken as a whole, reports: Across samples, TCR beta diversity tracked strongly with naive T cell percentage. Bulk PBMC profiling left naive and antigen-experienced comparisons inconclusive.

Combining a sample-barcoded 5' primer with a J-beta primer mix, a second PCR ran for about 7 to 11 cycles. Each cDNA was tagged by a template-switch adaptor containing 12 random nucleotides. TCRdb reprocessed the 5' RACE reads via MiXCR and lists one record per CDR3 protein. The sample lists some 320,000 distinct CDR3 sequences; roughly 27% were seen once. The sequence came from a woman aged 65 to 85 in good health. Specimen: blood. The chain links TRBV20-1 to TRBJ2-1, with D possibly matching TRBD1 (6 bases). CDR3 bases: TGCAGTGCTAGATCAATTGAGGGACACCAGTTCTTC. Encoded protein: CSARSIEGHQFF.